The table lists the clone carrying this TCR beta chain with a count of one. The data belong to a study of blood T cell repertoires in COVID-19. Study-level background: Acute and convalescent COVID-19 samples came from the United States, Italy and Spain. Sources were T cells, B-cell-depleted T cells, or PBMCs; the material itself was cDNA or gDNA.

The CDR3 length is 14 residues. CDR1 SNHLY and CDR2 FYNNEI come from the germline V gene. V dropped 1 base and J dropped 4 bases, with 7 bases sitting between them. In the study's own analysis: Reference gene primers were amplified, and this amplification served to estimate nucleated cell counts. Sequencing used immunoSEQ multiplex PCR; TCRdb keeps in-frame clones, though not all of them. V, J and clone size were drawn from that table, and D and trimming were deduced from the DNA. This sample carries fewer than 200,000 clones, approximately 85% of them seen once, and the ten largest clones take roughly 1.2%.

The V call is TRBV2, the J call TRBJ1-4; D gene ambiguous. The TCR originated in a man aged 55 to 70 who had recovered from COVID-19. The sample comprised peripheral blood. The CDR3 sequence is CASSEGVFNEKLFF. CDR3 bases: TGTGCCAGCAGTGAAGGTGTATTTAATGAAAAACTGTTTTTT.